This T cell receptor beta chain comes out of a study of cytomegalovirus exposure and HLA in healthy donors. The wider study: Early released data had tens of millions of unique TCRs, all coming from HLA-typed donors.

Study-wide results and caveats: Being productive about 90% or about 30% of the time was typical of most TCR beta V segments in an earlier analysis. Under in vitro conditions, three CMV-associated chains were confirmed as specific for CMV antigens. The study had only CMV serostatus as immune exposure information.

Regarding this clone: The antigen is not known.

Amplification used 60 Vbeta primers and 13 Jbeta primers. The method was immunoSEQ multiplex PCR; TCRdb's version includes in-frame clones alone and lacks a portion of them. The data contain around 90,000 clones, around 62% of them singletons. Germline V gene data show CDR1 as LGHNT and CDR2 as FRNRAP. This CDR3 region has 16 residues. The trim removed 1 base at V and 6 bases at J, leaving 6 bases unmatched. This clonotype was sampled from a woman in her twenties or thirties in good health and CMV-seropositive. The chain employs TRBV12-5 and TRBJ1-3, with 10 bases lining up with TRBD1. The sequencing sample was made of PBMCs. This CDR3 is CASGLGQGAGENTIYF. The CDR3 DNA follows: TGTGCTAGTGGTTTGGGACAGGGGGCAGGGGAAAACACCATATATTTT.